Each of the 5 T cell receptor beta chains below was sequenced from the same sample in a study of cytotoxic CD8 clonotypes in ibrutinib-treated CLL. The protocol was immunoSEQ multiplex PCR, while the TCRdb copy is restricted to in-frame clones and leaves out a portion. Of 140,000 to 150,000 clones detected, about 70% appear once; the ten largest clones hold around 4.9%. This specimen consisted of PBMCs, obtained after 24 months of ibrutinib treatment. These receptors were taken from a human donor with chronic lymphocytic leukemia.

The CDR3 protein is CAWSVPPPGQPPFDYGYTF. CDR3 in DNA: TGTGCCTGGAGTGTACCCCCCCCGGGACAGCCTCCATTTGACTATGGCTACACCTTC. The chain joins TRBV30 to TRBJ1-2; TRBD1 aligns across 7 bases. The CDR3 consists of 19 residues. Germline assignment: CDR1 GTSNPN and CDR2 SVGIG (reference sequence). V dropped 0 bases and J dropped 3; count of bases not matched to a gene: 19.

This clone appeared once. This chain links TRBV5-6 with TRBJ1-5, with 12 bases aligning to TRBD1. The CDR3 extends over 14 amino acids. V shed 4 bases and J 9 bases; nucleotides not matched to a gene: 5. In germline, CDR1 is SGHDT, CDR2 YYEEEE. CDR3: CASSRGTGGLPQHF. The CDR3 nucleotides read TGTGCCAGCAGCCGCGGGACAGGGGGCCTGCCCCAGCATTTT.

V gene TRBV6-6 combines with J gene TRBJ1-6; 8 bases are a match to TRBD1. V lost 6 bases to trimming and J lost 4 bases; unmatched junction nucleotides: 5. The CDR3 is 15 residues long. Germline V gene sequence: CDR1 MNHNY, CDR2 SVGAGI (reference sequence). The DNA for the CDR3 is TGTGCCAGCAGCCGGGACAGGCCATATAATTCACCCCTCCACTTT. It specifies CASSRDRPYNSPLHF.

This clone was seen once. The V call is TRBV7-3, the J call TRBJ2-1; D remains ambiguous. Per germline, CDR1 SGHTA and CDR2 FQGTGA. The CDR3 extends over 13 amino acids. V was cut by 2 bases and J by 8 bases, with 10 bases left in between. The CDR3 DNA reads as TGTGCCAGCAGCTTAGGACGGCACGATGAGCAGTTCTTC. Amino acid sequence: CASSLGRHDEQFF.

The chain is built from TRBV18 and TRBJ1-1, with TRBD1 matching over 8 bases. The CDR3 has 15 residues. Germline-derived CDR1 and CDR2 are KGHSH and LQKENI. After removal of 4 bases from V and 1 base from J, the junction contained 5 bases not matched to a gene. CDR3 region: CASSQGQGRNTEAFF. CDR3 bases: TGTGCCAGCTCACAAGGACAGGGAAGGAACACTGAAGCTTTCTTT.